This is a list of T cell receptor beta chains from one sample in a study of T cell responses to AZD1222 COVID-19 vaccine. Sequencing used immunoSEQ multiplex PCR; TCRdb keeps in-frame clones, though not all of them. The sample holds approximately 140,000 clones, about 95% seen once. The source was peripheral blood, collected on day 0 of AZD1222 vaccination. Source of these receptors: an adult in good health. Each CDR3 is given with its conserved first and last residue. Rows may omit the clone size; those that give it use once, few, many or a size class.

TRBJ1-1 | 12 | NA | TRBV7-9 | CASSWLNTEAFF
TRBJ1-6 | 15 | NA | TRBV2 | CASGSGNSYNSPLHF
TRBJ2-2 | 14 | NA | TRBV3-1/TRBV3-2 | CASSPRTYTGELFF
TRBJ1-5 | 17 | NA | TRBV21-1 | CASRFRWDRDSNQPQHF
TRBJ1-5 | 15 | once | TRBV29-1 | CSEEWRREGNQPQHF
TRBJ1-5 | 16 | NA | TRBV5-5 | CASSPDPGQGNQPQHF
TRBJ1-2 | 14 | NA | TRBV15 | CATSRDITGDGYTF
TRBJ1-1 | 13 | NA | TRBV11-3 | CASSLRQSTEAFF
TRBJ1-6 | 12 | NA | TRBV9 | CASSVPGSPLHF
TRBJ1-6 | 11 | NA | TRBV25-1 | CASSTGLSLHF
TRBJ1-5 | 12 | once | TRBV12-3/TRBV12-4 | CASSRDNQPQHF
TRBJ1-6 | 15 | NA | TRBV7-2 | CASSLAVWGESPLHF
TRBJ2-3 | 15 | NA | TRBV10-3 | CAISGTGDRTDTQYF
TRBJ2-1 | 11 | NA | TRBV24-1 | CATSDVGEQFF
TRBJ1-1 | 14 | NA | TRBV28 | CASSLTAWNTEAFF
TRBJ2-1 | 12 | NA | TRBV3-1/TRBV3-2 | CASSQGPDSQFF
TRBJ1-2 | 14 | NA | TRBV7-2 | CASSLEGLNYGYTF
TRBJ1-3 | 16 | NA | TRBV18 | CASSPYRADSGNTIYF
TRBJ2-3 | 13 | NA | TRBV7-7 | CASSRAGTDTQYF
TRBJ2-3 | 14 | NA | TRBV2 | CASRGTGSADTQYF
TRBJ1-1 | 14 | NA | TRBV2 | CASSEQGRGTEAFF
TRBJ2-1 | 15 | NA | TRBV6-2/TRBV6-3 | CASSLLAGSYNEQFF
TRBJ2-1 | 12 | NA | TRBV10-2 | CASSELVRKQFF
TRBJ1-1 | 15 | NA | TRBV6-2/TRBV6-3 | CASSYHDRLNTEAFF
TRBJ1-2 | 17 | NA | TRBV18 | CASSPSFTENWNYGYTF
TRBJ1-3 | 14 | NA | TRBV18 | CASSPPSGRNTIYF
TRBJ1-1 | 16 | NA | TRBV28 | CASSLTPILMNTEAFF
TRBJ1-4 | 14 | NA | TRBV7-6 | CASSSSPLGEKLFF
TRBJ1-4 | 13 | NA | TRBV29-1 | CSARTGLNEKLFF
TRBJ2-5 | 16 | once | TRBV7-8 | CASSSTLGAGFETQYF
TRBJ1-2 | 13 | NA | TRBV18 | CASSGDRVYGYTF
TRBJ2-6 | 15 | NA | TRBV10-3 | CAISEGGQGANVLTF
TRBJ1-1 | 13 | NA | TRBV4-1 | CASSQENGPEAFF
TRBJ1-5 | 16 | NA | TRBV5-4 | CASSRGGGQGNQPQHF
TRBJ1-3 | 13 | NA | TRBV7-9 | CASPQVEGNTIYF
TRBJ2-5 | 15 | NA | TRBV2 | CASSLGGAGVETQYF
TRBJ1-2 | 14 | NA | TRBV5-1 | CAGSYRLANYGYTF
TRBJ2-1 | 15 | NA | TRBV5-4 | CASSLQGQGTGEQFF
TRBJ1-2 | 11 | NA | TRBV20-1 | CSLDGNYGYTF
TRBJ1-1 | 13 | once | TRBV7-9 | CASLWTQNTEAFF